This T cell receptor (beta chain) is from a study of T cell changes during pregnancy in multiple sclerosis. This clone was observed a handful of times. Between the trimmed V and J ends, which lost 6 bases and 10 bases, there was a span of 13 bases. Germline V gives CDR1 MNHEY, CDR2 SVGAGI. The CDR3 has 13 residues. Libraries were prepared by immunoSEQ multiplex PCR; TCRdb keeps only in-frame clonotypes and omits some of them. The table includes tens of thousands of clones, roughly nine tenths detected once. The chain links TRBV6-5 to TRBJ1-6; D remains ambiguous. This clonotype originated in a female donor in good health, enrolled as a control in a pregnancy study. The source was CD4+ T cells from peripheral blood mononuclear cells, collected in the third trimester of pregnancy. CDR3 protein: CASRQTRNSPLHF. DNA for the CDR3: TGTGCCAGCAGACAGACCCGGAACTCACCCCTCCACTTT.